The present T cell receptor beta chain was sequenced within a study of human T cells and chemical hapten exposure. Time point of the sample: patch test 2, 6 weeks after DPC sensitization. Described treatment: therapeutic diphenylcyclopropenone sensitization with weekly scalp DPC. Blood draws preceded each patch test application. TCRdb redid the calling of the RACE reads with MiXCR, one entry per CDR3 protein. Of around 82,000 distinct CDR3 sequences in the sample, 6.5% to 8.5% are singletons; the top ten hold 1% to 1.5%. V was cut by 0 bases and J by 1 base, with 4 bases left in between. Germline V CDR1 and CDR2: SGHNT, YENEEA. The CDR3 is made up of 13 amino acids. This clonotype was found many times.

This sample comprised whole blood, obtained in connection with sensitization to the hapten diphenylcyclopropenone (DPC). The chain uses TRBV11-3 and TRBJ2-7; D is unclear. The TCR was taken from a woman in her 30s with alopecia areata. Some clones in this sample may be carry-over from other donors' samples. DNA of the CDR3: TGTGCCAGCAGCTTAGAACGTTCCTACGAGCAGTACTTC. This encodes CASSLERSYEQYF.